Sequencing of this TCR beta chain was carried out in a study of blood T cell repertoires in COVID-19. The germline V gene has CDR1 DFQATT and CDR2 SNEGSKA (reference sequence). V lost 3 bases and J 6 bases, leaving 20 bases between the germline ends. This CDR3 contains 16 residues. Authors' analysis steps: Researchers report that nucleated cell counts were estimated from reference gene primer amplification. Sequenced by immunoSEQ multiplex PCR; TCRdb stores in-frame clones only, minus some. The V and J calls and clone size come from that table; D and trimming were worked out from the DNA. The sample carries over 35,000 clones, around nine tenths recorded once. Those enrolled in Seattle joined during active infection and were followed longitudinally afterward. This clone was recorded only once.

This chain links TRBV20-1 with TRBJ2-2, with D tentatively TRBD1 (6 bases). The specimen was peripheral blood. The source of this sequence is a man aged 40-49 years with COVID-19, enrolled during active disease. As DNA, the CDR3 is TGCAGTGCTAGTGGGGTCGGCAGGGGCGCCTCCGGGGAGCTGTTTTTT. Amino acid sequence: CSASGVGRGASGELFF.